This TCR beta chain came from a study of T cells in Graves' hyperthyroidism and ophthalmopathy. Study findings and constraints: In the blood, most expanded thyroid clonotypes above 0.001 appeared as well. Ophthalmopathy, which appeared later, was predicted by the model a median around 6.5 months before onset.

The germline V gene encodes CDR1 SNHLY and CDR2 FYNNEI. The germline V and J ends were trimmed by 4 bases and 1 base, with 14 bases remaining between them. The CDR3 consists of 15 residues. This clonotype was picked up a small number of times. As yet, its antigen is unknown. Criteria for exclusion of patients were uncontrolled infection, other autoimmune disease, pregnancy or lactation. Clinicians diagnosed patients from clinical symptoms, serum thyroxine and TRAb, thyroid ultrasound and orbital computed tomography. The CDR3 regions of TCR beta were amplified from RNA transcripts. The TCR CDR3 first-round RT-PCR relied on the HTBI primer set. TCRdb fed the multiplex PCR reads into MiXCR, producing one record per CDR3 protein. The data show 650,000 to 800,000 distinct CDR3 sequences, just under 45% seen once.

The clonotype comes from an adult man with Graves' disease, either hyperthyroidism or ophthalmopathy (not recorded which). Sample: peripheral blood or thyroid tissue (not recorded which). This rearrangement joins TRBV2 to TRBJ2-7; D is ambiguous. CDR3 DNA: TGTGCCAGCAGTGCCGGGCCTCAAAAGTCCTACGAGCAGTACTTC. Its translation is CASSAGPQKSYEQYF.